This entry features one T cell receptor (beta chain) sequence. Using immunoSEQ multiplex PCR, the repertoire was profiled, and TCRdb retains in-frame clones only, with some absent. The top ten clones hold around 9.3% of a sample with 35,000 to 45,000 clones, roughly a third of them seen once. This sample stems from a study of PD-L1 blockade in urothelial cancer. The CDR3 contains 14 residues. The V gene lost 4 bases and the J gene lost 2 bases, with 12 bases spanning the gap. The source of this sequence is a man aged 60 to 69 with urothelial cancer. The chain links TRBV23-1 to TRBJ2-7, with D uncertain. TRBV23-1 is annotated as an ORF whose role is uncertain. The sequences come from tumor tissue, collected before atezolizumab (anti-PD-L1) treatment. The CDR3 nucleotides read TGCGCCAGCAGTCCTTTGTCCCCTACCTACGAGCAGTACTTC. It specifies CASSPLSPTYEQYF.